This T cell receptor beta chain was obtained from a study of T-cell reconstitution after alpha-beta-depleted transplantation in children. The V gene lost 5 bases and the J gene lost 6 bases, with 16 bases spanning the gap. The CDR3 consists of 15 residues. Germline CDR1 reads MNHEY; CDR2 reads SVGAGI. Unique molecular identifiers tagged the TCRbeta library. Each CDR3 protein is one row after TCRdb ran MiXCR on the PCR reads. This table has some 300,000 distinct CDR3 sequences, about 9.4% appearing once. This clonotype was found a few times. This TCR derives from a human donor who donated a stem cell graft to a child with acute lymphoblastic leukemia. The chain joins TRBV6-5 to TRBJ2-2; D not certain. The sample was PBMCs from the stem cell graft donor, taken from the stem cell graft. CDR3 protein: CASSNQWVRSGELFF. In DNA, the CDR3 is TGTGCCAGCAGTAACCAATGGGTTCGGTCCGGGGAGCTGTTTTTT.